This T cell receptor beta chain was profiled in a study of OX40 agonist ivuxolimab in advanced cancers. Study summary: Partial response was recorded in three patients: one hepatocellular carcinoma and two cutaneous melanoma cases. Study findings and constraints: The mean number of expanded clones was higher in CD8+ T cells than in CD4+.

The assay was immunoSEQ multiplex PCR, and TCRdb's table has in-frame clones only and misses some. The sample shows 55,000 to 80,000 clones, about 86% of them seen only once. The V segment lost 6 bases and the J segment 2 bases; nucleotides outside the gene matches: 9. The CDR3 loop spans 16 amino acids. Germline assignment: CDR1 SGHTA and CDR2 FQGTGA. Comment on this clone: Antigen: not known.

The sequence was obtained from an adult with an advanced solid tumor such as melanoma, head and neck, liver or kidney cancer. The source material was CD4+ or CD8+ T cells sorted from blood, sampled in a trial of the OX40 agonist ivuxolimab. The chain carries TRBV7-3 and TRBJ2-2; 7 nucleotides align to TRBD2. The CDR3 DNA follows: TGTGCCAGCAGTCGATTCGGGACTACCAACACCGGGGAGCTGTTTTTT. It translates to CASSRFGTTNTGELFF.